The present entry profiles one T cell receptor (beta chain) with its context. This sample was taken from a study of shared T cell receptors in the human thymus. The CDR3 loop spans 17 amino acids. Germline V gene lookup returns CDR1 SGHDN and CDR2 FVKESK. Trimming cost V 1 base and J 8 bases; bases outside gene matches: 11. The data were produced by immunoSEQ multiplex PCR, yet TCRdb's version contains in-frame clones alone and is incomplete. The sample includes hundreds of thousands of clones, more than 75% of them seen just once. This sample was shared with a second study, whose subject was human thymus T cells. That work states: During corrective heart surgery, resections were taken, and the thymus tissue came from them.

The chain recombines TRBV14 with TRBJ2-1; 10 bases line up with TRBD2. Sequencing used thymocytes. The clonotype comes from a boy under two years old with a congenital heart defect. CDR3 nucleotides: TGTGCCAGCAGCCAAGTGGGACTAGCGACAAATTTCGATGAGCAGTTCTTC. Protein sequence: CASSQVGLATNFDEQFF. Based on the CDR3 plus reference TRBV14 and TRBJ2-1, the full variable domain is EAGVTQFPSHSVIEKGQTVTLRCDPISGHDNLYWYRRVMGKEIKFLLHFVKESKQDESGMPNNRFLAERTGGTYSTLKVQPAELEDSGVYFCASSQVGLATNFDEQFFGPGTRLTVL.